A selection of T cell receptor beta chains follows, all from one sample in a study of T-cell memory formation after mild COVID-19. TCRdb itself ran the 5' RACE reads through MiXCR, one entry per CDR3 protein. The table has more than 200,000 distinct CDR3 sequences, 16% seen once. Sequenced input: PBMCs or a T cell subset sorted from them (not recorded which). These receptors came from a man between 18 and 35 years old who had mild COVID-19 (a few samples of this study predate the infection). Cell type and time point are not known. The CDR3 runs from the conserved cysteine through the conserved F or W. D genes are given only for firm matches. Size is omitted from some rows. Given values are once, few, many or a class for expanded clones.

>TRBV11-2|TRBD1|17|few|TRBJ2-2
CASSFRDRGLTGGELFF
TGTGCCAGCAGCTTCCGGGACAGGGGACTAACGGGCGGGGAGCTGTTTTTT
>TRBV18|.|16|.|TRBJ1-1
CASSPWHGRWNTEAFF
TGTGCCAGCTCACCATGGCATGGGAGGTGGAACACTGAAGCTTTCTTT
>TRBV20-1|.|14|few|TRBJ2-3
CSAELRGRRDTQYF
TGCAGTGCAGAGCTAAGAGGGCGTCGGGATACGCAGTATTTT
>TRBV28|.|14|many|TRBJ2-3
CASSFVTTLDTQYF
TGTGCCAGCAGTTTCGTGACGACCCTAGATACGCAGTATTTT
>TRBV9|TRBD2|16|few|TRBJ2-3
CASSVGASGNTDTQYF
TGTGCCAGCAGCGTAGGAGCTAGCGGGAATACAGATACGCAGTATTTT
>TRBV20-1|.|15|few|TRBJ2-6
CSARDRFSGANVLTF
TGCAGTGCTAGAGATAGGTTCTCTGGGGCCAACGTCCTGACTTTC
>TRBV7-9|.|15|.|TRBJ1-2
CASSPSLGANYGYTF
TGTGCCAGCAGTCCCTCCCTGGGGGCTAACTATGGCTACACCTTC
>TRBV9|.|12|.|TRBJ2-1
CASSVEGYEQFF
TGTGCCAGCAGCGTGGAAGGGTACGAGCAGTTCTTC
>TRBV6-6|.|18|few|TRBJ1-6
CASRLFRGGGGYNSPLHF
TGTGCCAGCAGACTTTTTCGGGGGGGCGGAGGCTATAATTCACCCCTCCACTTT
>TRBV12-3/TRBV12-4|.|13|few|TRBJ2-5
CASLRSLAETQYF
TGTGCCAGCTTGCGGTCCTTAGCCGAGACCCAGTACTTC
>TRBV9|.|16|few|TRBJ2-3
CASSVERQGCTDTQYF
TGTGCCAGCAGCGTAGAGAGGCAGGGGTGCACAGATACGCAGTATTTT
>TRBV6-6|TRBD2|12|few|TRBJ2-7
CASKSGGYEQYF
TGTGCCAGCAAATCGGGGGGGTACGAGCAGTACTTC
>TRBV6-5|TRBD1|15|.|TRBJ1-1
CASRLTSTGTTEAFF
TGTGCCAGCAGACTGACTTCGACAGGGACTACTGAAGCTTTCTTT
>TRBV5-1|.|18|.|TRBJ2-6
CASRPGIVVVSGANVLTF
TGCGCCAGCAGACCCGGTATTGTAGTGGTCTCTGGGGCCAACGTCCTGACTTTC
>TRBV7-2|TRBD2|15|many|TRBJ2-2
CASSLSGGNTGELFF
TGTGCCAGCAGCTTAAGCGGGGGGAACACCGGGGAGCTGTTTTTT
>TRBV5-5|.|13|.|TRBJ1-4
CASSLAGKEKLFF
TGTGCCAGCAGCTTGGCGGGGAAAGAAAAACTGTTTTTT
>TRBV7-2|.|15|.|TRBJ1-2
CASSPYGAGPYGYTF
TGTGCCAGTTCTCCCTACGGGGCCGGACCCTATGGCTACACCTTC
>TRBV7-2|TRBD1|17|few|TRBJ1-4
CASSLGVGGQTNEKLFF
TGTGCCAGCAGCTTAGGGGTGGGGGGACAGACTAATGAAAAACTGTTTTTT
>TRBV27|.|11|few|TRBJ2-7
CASKGGDEQYF
TGTGCCAGCAAGGGGGGCGACGAGCAGTACTTC
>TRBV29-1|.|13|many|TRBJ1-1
CSVSEGVGTEAFF
TGCAGCGTTTCTGAGGGGGTGGGCACTGAAGCTTTCTTT
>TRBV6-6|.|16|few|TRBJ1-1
CASSFRPPALGPEAFF
TGTGCCAGCAGTTTCCGACCGCCCGCATTGGGGCCTGAAGCTTTCTTT
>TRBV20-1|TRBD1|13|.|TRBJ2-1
CSARRTGGGEQFF
TGCAGTGCTAGGAGGACAGGGGGCGGTGAGCAGTTCTTC
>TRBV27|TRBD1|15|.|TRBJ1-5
CASRLQGAGNQPQHF
TGTGCCAGCAGGCTACAGGGGGCCGGCAATCAGCCCCAGCATTTT